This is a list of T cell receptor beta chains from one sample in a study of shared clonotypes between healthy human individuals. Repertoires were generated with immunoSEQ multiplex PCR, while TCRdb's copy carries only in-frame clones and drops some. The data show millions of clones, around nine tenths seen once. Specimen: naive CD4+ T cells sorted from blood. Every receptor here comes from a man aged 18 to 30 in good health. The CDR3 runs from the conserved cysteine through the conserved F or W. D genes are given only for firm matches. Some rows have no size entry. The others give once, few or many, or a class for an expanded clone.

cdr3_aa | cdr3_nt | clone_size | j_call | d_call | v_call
CASSSRRASSTYNEQFF | TGTGCCAGCAGCTCCCGCCGGGCTAGCAGTACCTACAATGAGCAGTTCTTC | . | TRBJ2-1 | . | TRBV5-4
CAAGGGNNYGYTF | TGTGCGGCCGGAGGGGGAAATAACTATGGCTACACCTTC | . | TRBJ1-2 | . | TRBV6-5
CASSVLGTLFHTQYF | TGTGCCAGCAGCGTACTCGGGACTCTTTTCCATACGCAGTATTTT | . | TRBJ2-3 | . | TRBV11-2
CASSVVDRVNTGELFF | TGTGCCAGCAGCGTAGTGGACAGGGTCAACACCGGGGAGCTGTTTTTT | . | TRBJ2-2 | TRBD1 | TRBV9
CASSLQGQGNTIYF | TGTGCCAGCTCTCTACAGGGGCAGGGAAACACCATATATTTT | . | TRBJ1-3 | TRBD1 | TRBV18
CSVDLYGSGTGELFF | TGCAGCGTTGACTTATACGGGAGCGGTACCGGGGAGCTGTTTTTT | . | TRBJ2-2 | . | TRBV29-1
CASSYSGAQQPLHF | TGTGCCAGCAGTTACTCGGGGGCCCAACAGCCCCTCCACTTT | . | TRBJ1-6 | . | TRBV6-5
CAISESGAAQETQYF | TGTGCCATCAGTGAGTCAGGGGCAGCTCAAGAGACCCAGTACTTC | . | TRBJ2-5 | . | TRBV10-3
CASSITEGNEQYF | TGTGCCAGTAGTATTACGGAGGGGAACGAGCAGTACTTC | . | TRBJ2-7 | . | TRBV19
CASSIKGYLSPLHF | TGTGCCAGTAGTATAAAAGGATACTTATCACCCCTCCACTTT | . | TRBJ1-6 | . | TRBV19
CASSLLAGGYNEQFF | TGTGCCAGCAGCTTACTAGCGGGAGGATACAATGAGCAGTTCTTC | . | TRBJ2-1 | TRBD2 | TRBV11-2
CASSDSAGVLETQYF | TGTGCCAGCAGTGACTCCGCGGGGGTACTGGAGACCCAGTACTTC | . | TRBJ2-5 | TRBD2 | TRBV6-4
CASSQPRALSGNTIYF | TGCGCCAGCAGTCAACCCAGGGCCCTCTCTGGAAACACCATATATTTT | . | TRBJ1-3 | . | TRBV23-1
CASSPGIGLSNQPQHF | TGTGCCAGCTCACCAGGCATCGGGTTATCCAATCAGCCCCAGCATTTT | . | TRBJ1-5 | . | TRBV18
CAIRASGKPQETQYF | TGTGCCATCCGGGCTAGCGGAAAACCCCAAGAGACCCAGTACTTC | . | TRBJ2-5 | TRBD2 | TRBV10-3
CASSLSKPPSDTQYF | TGTGCCAGCAGCTTAAGCAAACCACCGTCTGATACGCAGTATTTT | . | TRBJ2-3 | . | TRBV7-9
CASSLAGKSGNTIYF | TGTGCCAGCAGTCTAGCAGGGAAATCTGGAAACACCATATATTTT | once | TRBJ1-3 | . | TRBV11-2
CASSLLGTGGQETQYF | TGCGCCAGCAGCTTGTTGGGGACAGGGGGCCAAGAGACCCAGTACTTC | . | TRBJ2-5 | TRBD1 | TRBV5-1
CASSSTSGRKTGELFF | TGTGCCAGCAGCTCGACTAGCGGGAGAAAGACCGGGGAGCTGTTTTTT | . | TRBJ2-2 | TRBD2 | TRBV7-2
CASRESRDIYEQYF | TGCGCCAGCAGAGAGAGCCGGGACATCTACGAGCAGTACTTC | . | TRBJ2-7 | . | TRBV4-1
CASRAHRQGGEKLFF | TGTGCCAGCAGGGCCCACCGACAGGGTGGGGAAAAACTGTTTTTT | . | TRBJ1-4 | TRBD1 | TRBV27
CSVATGVGETQYF | TGCAGCGTCGCGACAGGGGTGGGAGAGACCCAGTACTTC | . | TRBJ2-5 | TRBD1 | TRBV29-1
CASSRAGTSGTSTDTQYF | TGCGCCAGCAGCCGAGCCGGGACTAGCGGGACGAGCACAGATACGCAGTATTTT | . | TRBJ2-3 | TRBD2 | TRBV4-3
CASRLAGGGIYNEQFF | TGTGCCAGCAGATTAGCCGGCGGTGGGATATACAATGAGCAGTTCTTC | . | TRBJ2-1 | . | TRBV11-2
CASSPARGGNQPQHF | TGTGCCAGCTCACCAGCCAGGGGAGGCAATCAGCCCCAGCATTTT | once | TRBJ1-5 | . | TRBV18
CASSSSGGVVGTQYF | TGTGCCAGCAGCTCGAGCGGGGGGGTTGTGGGTACGCAGTATTTT | . | TRBJ2-3 | TRBD2 | TRBV7-2
CASSPLRGASEAFF | TGTGCCAGCAGCCCACTTAGAGGAGCTTCTGAAGCTTTCTTT | . | TRBJ1-1 | . | TRBV28
CASSDRQGQQADTQYF | TGTGCCAGCAGTGACCGCCAGGGCCAGCAAGCCGATACGCAGTATTTT | . | TRBJ2-3 | . | TRBV7-9
CASRGGYSPLHF | TGTGCCAGCAGGGGAGGATATTCACCCCTCCACTTT | . | TRBJ1-6 | . | TRBV25-1
CAWSVRRTGGAEQFF | TGTGCCTGGAGTGTACGGAGGACAGGGGGAGCTGAGCAGTTCTTC | once | TRBJ2-1 | TRBD1 | TRBV30
CASSLGVGSSYEQYF | TGTGCCAGCAGCTTGGGGGTGGGTTCCTCCTACGAGCAGTACTTC | once | TRBJ2-7 | . | TRBV5-5
CASSYSGLSLYNEQFF | TGTGCCAGCAGTTACTCTGGTCTTTCTTTATACAATGAGCAGTTCTTC | . | TRBJ2-1 | . | TRBV6-5
CASTGRTGFSYNEQFF | TGTGCCAGTACGGGCCGGACAGGGTTCAGCTACAATGAGCAGTTCTTC | . | TRBJ2-1 | TRBD1 | TRBV19
CASSPLIGEMDGYTF | TGTGCCAGCTCACCACTCATAGGGGAAATGGATGGCTACACCTTC | . | TRBJ1-2 | . | TRBV18
CASSLYQGTGYTF | TGTGCCAGCAGCTTGTATCAGGGTACAGGCTACACCTTC | . | TRBJ1-2 | . | TRBV5-5
CASLGPANTGELFF | TGTGCCAGCCTCGGCCCCGCGAACACCGGGGAGCTGTTTTTT | . | TRBJ2-2 | . | TRBV2
CASSIYGSRPLHF | TGTGCCAGTAGTATTTACGGATCAAGGCCCCTCCACTTT | . | TRBJ1-6 | . | TRBV19
CASSTSTSGGQETQYF | TGTGCCAGCAGCACCTCGACTAGCGGGGGGCAAGAGACCCAGTACTTC | . | TRBJ2-5 | TRBD2 | TRBV5-4
CASSLSGDLYGYTF | TGCGCCAGCAGCTTGTCGGGGGACCTTTATGGCTACACCTTC | . | TRBJ1-2 | . | TRBV5-1
CASSFAWGQGANTGELFF | TGTGCCAGCAGCTTCGCCTGGGGGCAGGGGGCGAACACCGGGGAGCTGTTTTTT | . | TRBJ2-2 | TRBD1 | TRBV7-9
CAISQEANYGYTF | TGTGCCATCAGTCAAGAAGCTAACTATGGCTACACCTTC | . | TRBJ1-2 | . | TRBV10-3
CASSGGTSTDTQYF | TGCGCCAGCAGCGGGGGGACTAGCACAGATACGCAGTATTTT | . | TRBJ2-3 | . | TRBV5-1
CASSPGTGGYGYTF | TGTGCCAGCTCACCAGGTACAGGGGGCTATGGCTACACCTTC | . | TRBJ1-2 | TRBD1 | TRBV18
CASSSTSGRTETQYF | TGTGCCAGTAGTTCGACTAGCGGGAGGACGGAGACCCAGTACTTC | . | TRBJ2-5 | TRBD2 | TRBV19
CASSGPLQGAGNTIYF | TGTGCCAGCAGCGGTCCCCTACAGGGAGCTGGAAACACCATATATTTT | . | TRBJ1-3 | . | TRBV9
CASSLARDSNSPLHF | TGTGCCAGCAGTTTAGCCCGGGACAGCAATTCACCCCTCCACTTT | . | TRBJ1-6 | TRBD1 | TRBV27
CASRGQLNTGELFF | TGTGCCAGCAGGGGGCAACTGAACACCGGGGAGCTGTTTTTT | . | TRBJ2-2 | . | TRBV6-5
CASSERGQGATYGYTF | TGTGCCAGCAGCGAGAGGGGACAGGGGGCGACCTATGGCTACACCTTC | . | TRBJ1-2 | TRBD1 | TRBV9
CSARQGEAFF | TGCAGCGCAAGACAGGGAGAAGCTTTCTTT | . | TRBJ1-1 | TRBD1 | TRBV29-1
CASSLLGGRADTQYF | TGTGCCAGCAGCTTATTGGGGGGCCGGGCAGATACGCAGTATTTT | . | TRBJ2-3 | . | TRBV7-8
CASSRGGGENEKLFF | TGTGCCAGCAGCCGGGGCGGCGGGGAGAATGAAAAACTGTTTTTT | once | TRBJ1-4 | . | TRBV5-4
CAWRDTGAEAFF | TGTGCCTGGAGAGACACGGGCGCTGAAGCTTTCTTT | many | TRBJ1-1 | . | TRBV30
CASSIGRSGQVDAEQYF | TGTGCCAGTAGTATAGGTCGATCTGGGCAGGTAGATGCCGAGCAGTACTTC | . | TRBJ2-7 | . | TRBV19
CASSPHREFEAQHF | TGTGCCAGCAGCCCCCACAGGGAGTTCGAAGCCCAGCATTTT | . | TRBJ1-5 | . | TRBV27
CASSLGLAGPKTYEQYF | TGTGCCAGCAGCCTGGGACTAGCGGGACCCAAAACCTACGAGCAGTACTTC | . | TRBJ2-7 | TRBD2 | TRBV7-2
CATQWGDNQPQHF | TGCGCCACCCAGTGGGGGGACAATCAGCCCCAGCATTTT | . | TRBJ1-5 | . | TRBV10-2
CASSPPSGRAGLGLYEQYF | TGTGCCAGTAGTCCTCCTAGCGGGAGGGCGGGCCTAGGACTGTACGAGCAGTACTTC | . | TRBJ2-7 | TRBD2 | TRBV19
CASSLGGLQETQYF | TGTGCCAGCAGCTTGGGGGGCCTCCAGGAGACCCAGTACTTC | once | TRBJ2-5 | . | TRBV5-4
CASSFGMGLGNTGELFF | TGCGCCAGCAGCTTTGGTATGGGACTAGGGAACACCGGGGAGCTGTTTTTT | . | TRBJ2-2 | TRBD2 | TRBV5-1